The 27 T cell receptor beta chains given below trace back to one sample, sequenced in a study of metastatic and nonmetastatic thyroid tumors. Via MiXCR, TCRdb re-called the PCR reads. The sample records about 20,000 clones, more than 35% being singletons. No treatment of any kind had been given to any patient before thyroid surgery. The sequenced sample consisted of tumor tissue. The source of these receptors is a female donor with papillary thyroid cancer or a benign thyroid nodule (not recorded which). Some clones in this sample may be carry-over from other donors' samples.

This clone came up a few times. The J gene is TRBJ2-3, the V gene TRBV2, with D perhaps TRBD2 (5 bases). Germline V lookup: CDR1 SNHLY, CDR2 FYNNEI. CDR3 size: 12 residues. The V end lost 6 bases, the J end lost 3 bases, and 7 bases lay between the germline ends. CDR3 bases: TGTGCCAGCAGCTCGGGGACAGATACGCAGTATTTT. Its protein product is CASSSGTDTQYF.

V and J are TRBV3-1 and TRBJ2-7; no clear D. Germline V lookup: CDR1 LGHDT, CDR2 YNNKEL (reference sequence). The V end lost 5 bases, the J end lost 2 bases, and 10 bases lay between the germline ends. This CDR3 is 13 amino acids long. The CDR3 is CASSGGQTYEQYF. The DNA of the CDR3 is TGTGCCAGCAGCGGCGGCCAGACCTACGAGCAGTACTTC.

This clone was detected many times. The J gene is TRBJ1-1, the V gene TRBV20-1, with D perhaps matching TRBD1 (5 bases). The CDR3 totals 13 residues. Deletions cut 6 bases from V and 3 bases from J, with 14 bases between. Germline lookup yields CDR1 DFQATT and CDR2 SNEGSKA (reference sequence). CDR3 residues: CSALKEGDTEAFF. CDR3 bases: TGCAGTGCCCTAAAGGAAGGGGACACTGAAGCTTTCTTT.

DNA for the CDR3: TGTGCCAGCAGCCCCACCTTAATGGGGAGTGGCTACACCTTC. Amino acid sequence: CASSPTLMGSGYTF. The V gene is TRBV7-9, the J gene TRBJ1-2; D remains ambiguous. This CDR3 spans 14 amino acids. V was pared by 5 bases and J by 7 bases, with 17 bases between. Germline V lookup: CDR1 SEHNR, CDR2 FQNEAQ (reference sequence).

This clone was found a few times. The chain couples TRBV27 to TRBJ2-7, with TRBD2 identical over 7 bases. Germline CDR1 MNHEY, CDR2 SMNVEV (reference sequence). Unmatched junction bases numbered 2, after V lost 3 bases and J lost 3 bases. This CDR3 has 13 amino acids. CDR3 amino acids: CASSLASGYEQYF. CDR3 coding DNA: TGTGCCAGCAGTTTGGCTAGCGGCTACGAGCAGTACTTC.

In its sample, this clone was seen many times. The sample holds other DNA sequences that translate to the same CDR3. The chain uses TRBV27 and TRBJ2-3, with 8 bases aligning to TRBD2. The V segment lost 8 bases and the J segment 0 bases; nucleotides outside the gene matches: 16. This CDR3 has 18 amino acids. The germline V gene encodes CDR1 MNHEY and CDR2 SMNVEV (reference sequence). The CDR3 sequence: CASPAVSETSESTDTQYF. The DNA for the CDR3 is TGTGCCAGCCCCGCGGTATCCGAGACTAGCGAGAGCACAGATACGCAGTATTTT.

This clone came up a few times. This sequence joins TRBV10-1 and TRBJ2-7, with D perhaps matching TRBD1 (5 bases). The CDR3 is 16 residues long. Deletions cut 1 base from V and 6 bases from J, with 19 bases between. Germline CDR1 WNHNN, CDR2 SYGVQD (reference sequence). The CDR3 DNA is TGCGCCAGCAGTGAGTTTCTAGGGCAGGGTAGATCCGAGCAGTACTTC. Its translation: CASSEFLGQGRSEQYF.

This clone has more than one count but fewer than ten. This rearrangement joins TRBV6-1 to TRBJ1-1; the D gene is possibly TRBD1 (5 bases). CDR3 length: 16 amino acids. Trimming took off 6 bases at V and 4 bases at J, with 21 bases between the two ends. Germline loops: CDR1 MNHNS, CDR2 SASEGT. The CDR3 DNA is TGTGCCAGCAGCCCGTGGGGTCAGGGAGGGTTCACTGAAGCTTTCTTT. Its protein product is CASSPWGQGGFTEAFF.

This clone turned up a few times. The chain recombines TRBV27 with TRBJ2-1; 10 bases fit TRBD2. CDR1 is MNHEY, CDR2 SMNVEV, per germline (reference sequence). The trim removed 0 bases at V and 7 bases at J, leaving 6 bases unmatched. This CDR3 contains 16 residues. CDR3: CASSLSGAGGVNEQFF. CDR3 DNA sequence: TGTGCCAGCAGTTTATCTGGAGCGGGAGGGGTTAATGAGCAGTTCTTC.

This clone was picked up a small number of times. The chain joins TRBV12-3 or TRBV12-4 to TRBJ2-7, with 10 bases that match TRBD1. With 6 bases clipped from V and 4 bases from J, the junction kept 6 bases outside the gene matches. The CDR3 extends over 14 amino acids. As DNA, the CDR3 is TGTGCCAGCAGCCAGACAGGGGGCGTTTACGAGCAGTACTTC. Translation: CASSQTGGVYEQYF.

This clone appeared a few times. The J gene is TRBJ1-2, the V gene TRBV28; 9 bases agree with TRBD1. The CDR3 covers 12 residues. The V gene end was trimmed by 5 bases and the J gene end by 8 bases; junction bases not matched to a gene: 3. Per germline, CDR1 MDHEN and CDR2 SYDVKM. CDR3 loop: CASSNRGHGYTF. CDR3 sequence (DNA): TGTGCCAGCAGTAACAGGGGGCACGGCTACACCTTC.

This chain links TRBV28 with TRBJ1-5; D might be TRBD1 (5 bases). The CDR3 spans 14 residues. V was pared by 8 bases and J by 2 bases, with 13 bases between. Germline V gene lookup returns CDR1 MDHEN and CDR2 SYDVKM. CDR3 region: CASRGAGGNQPQHF. The CDR3 nucleotides read TGTGCCAGCCGAGGGGCGGGAGGCAATCAGCCCCAGCATTTT.

The rearrangement uses TRBV27 and TRBJ1-2, with 11 bases identical to TRBD1. CDR1 MNHEY and CDR2 SMNVEV come from the germline V gene (reference sequence). The CDR3 consists of 17 residues. Trimming removed 4 bases from V and 0 bases from J; junction bases left unmatched: 7. The CDR3, as DNA: TGTGCCAGCAGTTCCCGGGACAGGGGGAAGGCTAACTATGGCTACACCTTC. Its protein is CASSSRDRGKANYGYTF.

A few counts support this clone. CDR3 sequence (DNA): TGTGCCAGCAATTTGTGGGGGAGAGAGCAGTACTTC. The encoded protein is CASNLWGREQYF. The chain joins TRBV6-5 to TRBJ2-7; D possibly matches TRBD1 or TRBD2 (5 bases each). In germline, CDR1 is MNHEY, CDR2 SVGAGI. The V gene lost 7 bases and the J gene lost 7 bases, with 14 bases spanning the gap. The CDR3 runs to 12 residues.

The chain links TRBV5-1 to TRBJ1-1, with no clear D. The CDR3 is 16 residues long. In germline, CDR1 is SGHRS, CDR2 YFSETQ. The V end was cut by 4 bases, the J end by 3 bases, with 19 bases between. The CDR3 region has the DNA TGCGCCAGCAGCACCCCCTTGGGCGGTTGGGACACTGAAGCTTTCTTT. Translated: CASSTPLGGWDTEAFF.

This clone was detected a few times. The V gene is TRBV28, the J gene TRBJ1-6; 9 nucleotides align to TRBD1. Trimming removed 3 bases from V and 14 bases from J; junction bases left unmatched: 8. The CDR3 spans 14 residues. The germline gives CDR1 MDHEN, CDR2 SYDVKM. DNA for the CDR3: TGTGCCAGCAGTTTGGGACAGGGCCAAGGGGCCCTCCACTTT. Protein sequence: CASSLGQGQGALHF.

The sample holds a few counts of this clone. The V and J genes are TRBV6-5 and TRBJ2-7; D perhaps matches TRBD1 (6 bases). The CDR3 extends over 18 amino acids. With 0 bases removed from V and 3 bases from J, the gap between germline ends came to 21 bases. CDR1 MNHEY and CDR2 SVGAGI come from the germline V gene. The CDR3 loop reads CASSYSSRTGLLSYEQYF. The CDR3 DNA reads TGTGCCAGCAGTTACTCGAGTAGAACAGGGCTACTTAGCTACGAGCAGTACTTC.

The chain carries TRBV20-1 and TRBJ2-1, with 10 bases aligning to TRBD2. Germline V lookup: CDR1 DFQATT, CDR2 SNEGSKA (reference sequence). The CDR3 length is 16 residues. V was pared by 0 bases and J by 8 bases, with 10 bases of the junction left unmatched. CDR3 coding DNA: TGCAGTGCTAGAGACTTGATGAAAGCGGGAGGGGATGAGCAGTTCTTC. Encoded protein: CSARDLMKAGGDEQFF.

The rearrangement links TRBV27 to TRBJ2-2; 7 positions match TRBD1. Per germline, CDR1 MNHEY and CDR2 SMNVEV (reference sequence). The CDR3 covers 16 residues. V shed 1 base and J 5 bases; nucleotides not matched to a gene: 7. The CDR3 DNA sequence: TGTGCCAGCAGTTTATTAGAGACAGGGTGGACCGGGGAGCTGTTTTTT. This gives the protein CASSLLETGWTGELFF.

This clone was detected a few times. The chain links TRBV19 to TRBJ2-1; no firm D call. The germline CDR1 and CDR2 sequences are LNHDA and SQIVND (reference sequence). V dropped 3 bases and J dropped 8 bases, with 14 bases sitting between them. CDR3 length: 14 amino acids. For the CDR3, the DNA is TGTGCCAGTAGTATTAATTCGCCACGGGATGAGCAGTTCTTC. This encodes CASSINSPRDEQFF.

The chain is built from TRBV11-3 and TRBJ2-3; the D call may be TRBD1 or TRBD2 (5 bases each). Per the germline V gene, CDR1 is SGHNT and CDR2 is YENEEA. The V gene lost 2 bases and the J gene lost 2 bases, with 14 bases spanning the gap. The CDR3 spans 16 residues. CDR3 region: CASSLRRGPNTDTQYF. In DNA form, the CDR3 reads TGTGCCAGCAGCTTAAGACGGGGACCAAACACAGATACGCAGTATTTT.

The chain links TRBV6-5 to TRBJ2-7; D possibly uses TRBD1 or TRBD2 (5 bases each). CDR1 and CDR2 (germline): MNHEY, SVGAGI. CDR3 length equals 18 residues. V was shortened by 0 bases and J by 0 bases, with 18 bases between the two germline ends. The DNA of the CDR3 is TGTGCCAGCAGTTACTCGTTTCGAAAGGGACGTCCCTCCTACGAGCAGTACTTC. It translates to CASSYSFRKGRPSYEQYF.

This clone was counted a few times. V and J are TRBV24-1 and TRBJ2-7, with 7 bases that match TRBD1. The CDR3 is 14 residues long. J was trimmed by 5 bases and V by 4 bases; bases with no gene match: 7. Per the germline V gene, CDR1 is KGHDR and CDR2 is SFDVKD. For the CDR3, the DNA is TGTGCCACCAGTGACCGTCTGACAGGGAACGAGCAGTACTTC. The encoded protein is CATSDRLTGNEQYF.

A few counts support this clone. This rearrangement joins TRBV5-1 to TRBJ2-1, with 11 bases aligning to TRBD2. After removal of 3 bases from V and 3 bases from J, the junction contained 8 bases not matched to a gene. Germline CDR1 reads SGHRS; CDR2 reads YFSETQ. CDR3 length equals 17 residues. Here the CDR3 DNA reads TGCGCCAGCAGCTGGACACCCGGGACTAGCGGCTACAATGAGCAGTTCTTC. It yields the protein CASSWTPGTSGYNEQFF.

The rearrangement links TRBV19 to TRBJ1-6, with 7 bases identical to TRBD1. The germline V gene has CDR1 LNHDA and CDR2 SQIVND (reference sequence). The trim removed 3 bases at V and 6 bases at J, leaving 5 bases unmatched. The CDR3 has 15 amino acids. The CDR3 bases are TGTGCCAGTAGTATTCGGGACAGCGGTAATTCACCCCTCCACTTT. Amino acid sequence: CASSIRDSGNSPLHF.

This clone came up a few times. V and J are TRBV19 and TRBJ2-2, with 10 bases fitting TRBD2. The CDR3 is made up of 19 amino acids. Germline values: CDR1 LNHDA, CDR2 SQIVND (reference sequence). The junction had 15 bases not matched to a gene; V was cut back by 2 bases and J by 6 bases. The CDR3 sequence is CASSISAAFEAGGPGELFF. CDR3 bases: TGTGCCAGTAGTATATCGGCGGCCTTCGAAGCGGGAGGGCCCGGGGAGCTGTTTTTT.

The chain uses TRBV11-1 and TRBJ2-3, with 14 nucleotides matching TRBD2. V trimming: 6 bases; J trimming: 5 bases; junction bases outside the gene matches: 7. The CDR3 contains 16 residues. In germline, CDR1 is SGHAT, CDR2 FQDESV (reference sequence). The CDR3 sequence: CASRGLAGGVGDTQYF. CDR3 bases: TGTGCCAGCAGAGGACTAGCGGGGGGAGTCGGAGATACGCAGTATTTT.